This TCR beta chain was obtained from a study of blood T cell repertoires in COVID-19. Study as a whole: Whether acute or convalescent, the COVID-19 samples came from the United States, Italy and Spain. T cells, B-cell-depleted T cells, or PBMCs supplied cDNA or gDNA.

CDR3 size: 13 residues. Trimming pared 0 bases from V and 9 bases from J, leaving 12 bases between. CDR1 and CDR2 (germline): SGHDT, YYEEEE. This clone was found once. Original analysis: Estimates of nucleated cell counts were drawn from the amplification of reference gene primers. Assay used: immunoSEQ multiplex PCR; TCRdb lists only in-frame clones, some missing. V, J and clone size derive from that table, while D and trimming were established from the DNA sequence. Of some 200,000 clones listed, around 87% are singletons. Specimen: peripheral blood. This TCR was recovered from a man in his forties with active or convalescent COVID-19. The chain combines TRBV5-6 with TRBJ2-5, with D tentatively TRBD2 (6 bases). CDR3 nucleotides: TGTGCCAGCAGCTTGGGGCGGGGTTTGGCCCAGTACTTC. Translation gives CASSLGRGLAQYF.